These 18 T cell receptor beta chains came from one sample sequenced in a study of follicular helper T cells after annual influenza vaccination. Time point specified: 2014-2015 season, pre-vaccination. Profiled with immunoSEQ multiplex PCR; TCRdb holds only in-frame clones, not every one. In the table there are approximately 12,000 clones, about 78% of which are singletons. This specimen consisted of CXCR5- memory CD4+ T cells sorted from blood, obtained on the day of influenza vaccination. Receptors originate from an adult who received the influenza vaccine.

This clone occurred a few times. V and J are TRBV5-6 and TRBJ2-7; the match to TRBD2 covers 12 bases. J was trimmed by 6 bases and V by 4 bases; bases with no gene match: 8. This CDR3 has 15 residues. In germline, CDR1 is SGHDT, CDR2 YYEEEE. The CDR3 DNA follows: TGTGCCAGCAGCCATACCCCGACTAGCGGGGGCGAGCAGTACTTC. This gives the protein CASSHTPTSGGEQYF.

The V and J genes are TRBV5-6 and TRBJ1-3; TRBD1 matches at 8 bases. The trim removed 1 base at V and 0 bases at J, leaving 3 bases unmatched. Germline V gene sequence: CDR1 SGHDT, CDR2 YYEEEE. This CDR3 region has 16 residues. The CDR3 DNA reads as TGTGCCAGCAGCTTGCAGGGGGCGACCTCTGGAAACACCATATATTTT. Protein: CASSLQGATSGNTIYF.

J is TRBJ1-6 and V is TRBV9, with D hard to call. Germline loops: CDR1 SGDLS, CDR2 YYNGEE. The V end was cut by 4 bases, the J end by 6 bases, with 11 bases between. The CDR3 is 14 residues long. CDR3 loop: CASSLEGFNSPLHF. CDR3 in DNA: TGTGCCAGCAGCCTGGAGGGTTTTAATTCACCCCTCCACTTT.

The CDR3 is CASSRVRNPGTRLYEQYF. DNA for the CDR3: TGTGCCAGCTCACGAGTTAGAAACCCGGGGACACGACTTTACGAGCAGTACTTC. The gene calls are TRBV18 and TRBJ2-7; TRBD1 is a possible D gene (6 bases). The germline V gene has CDR1 KGHSH and CDR2 LQKENI. V lost 4 bases to trimming and J lost 4 bases, with 26 bases between them. The CDR3 has 18 amino acids.

The chain employs TRBV7-2 and TRBJ1-3; D not resolved. Germline lookup yields CDR1 SGHTA and CDR2 FQGNSA. The CDR3 extends over 15 amino acids. V lost 1 base, J lost 16 bases, and 23 bases lay in between. The CDR3 coding sequence is TGTGCCAGCAGCTTAGACCCGGGCCGGACCATCCCGCCTTATTTT. Residues: CASSLDPGRTIPPYF.

The chain employs TRBV6-1 and TRBJ1-2, with D possibly matching TRBD1 (5 bases). The V gene lost 6 bases and the J gene lost 8 bases, with 10 bases spanning the gap. Looked up from germline, CDR1 is MNHNS and CDR2 is SASEGT. The CDR3 totals 11 residues. The CDR3 DNA follows: TGTGCCAGCAGAGCCTGGGGGGGCTACACCTTC. Protein product: CASRAWGGYTF.

The rearrangement links TRBV6-6 to TRBJ2-1; tentative D call: TRBD1 (6 bases). Germline CDR1 is MNHNY and CDR2 is SVGAGI (reference sequence). This CDR3 is 14 amino acids long. Trimming left V 8 bases short and J 6 bases short, with 17 bases between. The CDR3 spells CASGGRGTPNEQFF. Written as DNA, the CDR3 is TGTGCCAGCGGGGGTAGGGGGACACCCAATGAGCAGTTCTTC.

J is TRBJ2-5 and V is TRBV5-6; a possible D gene is TRBD2 (5 bases). Germline V lookup: CDR1 SGHDT, CDR2 YYEEEE. There are 16 residues in the CDR3. V lost 0 bases, J lost 2 bases, and 14 bases lay in between. CDR3 DNA: TGTGCCAGCAGCTTGGGAAGTCTAGCTGTACAAGAGACCCAGTACTTC. It codes for CASSLGSLAVQETQYF.

V gene TRBV2 combines with J gene TRBJ1-3, with D uncertain. The CDR3 runs 13 residues. Looked up from germline, CDR1 is SNHLY and CDR2 is FYNNEI. Trimming shortened V by 6 bases and J by 4 bases, and 10 bases separated the two germline ends. The CDR3: CASRYGLGNTIYF. Written as DNA, the CDR3 is TGTGCCAGCAGATACGGGCTCGGAAACACCATATATTTT.

The chain recombines TRBV7-3 with TRBJ2-2; TRBD2 agrees at 10 bases. Germline V gives CDR1 SGHTA, CDR2 FQGTGA. J was trimmed by 0 bases and V by 5 bases; bases with no gene match: 3. This CDR3 is built from 16 residues. CDR3 amino acids: CASSALAGANTGELFF. The CDR3 DNA sequence: TGTGCCAGCAGCGCCCTAGCGGGGGCGAACACCGGGGAGCTGTTTTTT.

The chain links TRBV4-3 to TRBJ2-4, with D perhaps assigned TRBD1 or TRBD2 (5 bases each). CDR3 length equals 17 residues. V was pared by 1 base and J by 5 bases, with 18 bases between. Germline-derived CDR1 and CDR2 are LGHNA and YSLEER. CDR3 region: CASSQADLGREQNIQYF. DNA for the CDR3: TGCGCCAGCAGCCAAGCGGACTTGGGCAGGGAGCAAAACATTCAGTACTTC.

The chain combines TRBV9 with TRBJ1-1, with D perhaps TRBD1 (6 bases). The CDR3 is 13 amino acids. CDR1 is SGDLS, CDR2 YYNGEE, per germline. Trimming pared 7 bases from V and 1 base from J, leaving 11 bases between. CDR3 in amino acids: CASAGQKNTEAFF. CDR3 in DNA: TGTGCCAGCGCCGGACAGAAGAACACTGAAGCTTTCTTT.

The rearrangement links TRBV9 to TRBJ2-2; D gene uncertain. Trimming took off 1 base at V and 2 bases at J, with 3 bases between the two ends. CDR1 and CDR2 from the germline V gene are SGDLS and YYNGEE. The CDR3 sequence is 13 residues long. This chain's CDR3 is CASSVSNTGELFF. The CDR3 DNA follows: TGTGCCAGCAGCGTATCTAACACCGGGGAGCTGTTTTTT.

The chain is built from TRBV11-3 and TRBJ2-3, with TRBD2 matching 7 bases. CDR1 and CDR2 (germline): SGHNT, YENEEA. With V trimmed by 1 base and J by 4 bases, 8 bases remained unmatched. The CDR3 has 16 residues. In DNA, the CDR3 is TGTGCCAGCAGCTTAGGTTCACTAGCGTTCCCAGATACGCAGTATTTT. This gives the protein CASSLGSLAFPDTQYF.

The table lists this clone with a count of one. The chain links TRBV6-5 to TRBJ2-3; possibly TRBD2 for D (6 bases). This CDR3 has 15 residues. Trimming removed 7 bases from V and 1 base from J, with 15 bases in between. Germline V lookup: CDR1 MNHEY, CDR2 SVGAGI. CDR3 sequence (DNA): TGTGCCAGCAAGAGGAGGGAGGAAGGCACAGATACGCAGTATTTT. It codes for CASKRREEGTDTQYF.

The chain links TRBV2 to TRBJ1-2; D is unresolved. Trimming removed 7 bases at V and 8 bases at J, with 20 bases between. The CDR3 extends over 14 amino acids. The germline gives CDR1 SNHLY, CDR2 FYNNEI. The CDR3 reads CASNLGLPRPGYTF. In DNA form, the CDR3 reads TGTGCCAGCAACTTAGGACTACCGCGCCCCGGCTACACCTTC.

The chain uses TRBV7-2 and TRBJ2-7; a weak D match, TRBD2 (6 bases). The CDR3 extends over 14 amino acids. Germline-derived CDR1 and CDR2 are SGHTA and FQGNSA. V lost 5 bases to trimming and J lost 4 bases, with 15 bases between them. The CDR3 bases are TGTGCCAGCAGCGCACAACCCGGGACTTACGAGCAGTACTTC. Amino acids: CASSAQPGTYEQYF. Drawing the rest from reference TRBV7-2 and TRBJ2-7, the complete variable domain is GAGVSQSPSNKVTEKGKDVELRCDPISGHTALYWYRQSLGQGLEFLIYFQGNSAPDKSGLPSDRFSAERTGGSVSTLTIQRTQQEDSAVYLCASSAQPGTYEQYFGPGTRLTVT.

V gene TRBV4-3 combines with J gene TRBJ1-1; D perhaps matches TRBD1 (5 bases). Germline CDR1 reads LGHNA; CDR2 reads YSLEER. CDR3 size: 13 residues. Trimming cost V 1 base and J 5 bases, with 8 bases left between them. In DNA form, the CDR3 reads TGCGCCAGCAGCCAAGGGGGGTTGACTGAAGCTTTCTTT. It is translated as CASSQGGLTEAFF.